Presented here are 3 T cell receptor beta chains from one specimen sequenced in a study of CD8 T cells in Susac syndrome. Random hexamers were used to reverse transcribe roughly 0.5 to 1 ug of RNA. TCRdb itself ran the immunoSEQ multiplex PCR reads through MiXCR, one entry per CDR3 protein. Found here are 200,000 to 250,000 distinct CDR3 sequences, over 85% of them singletons; the top ten hold 0.065% to 0.08%. Sequenced sample: CD4+ T cells from PBMCs. The receptors originated from a human donor with multiple sclerosis.

The V gene is TRBV5-1, the J gene TRBJ2-7; D gene ambiguous. Looked up from germline, CDR1 is SGHRS and CDR2 is YFSETQ. V was shortened by 4 bases and J by 3 bases, with 11 bases between the two germline ends. The CDR3 extends over 13 amino acids. CDR3 in DNA: TGCGCCAGCAGCAGGGCAACTGGCTACGAGCAGTACTTC. It translates to CASSRATGYEQYF.

This clonotype was observed a few times. This sequence joins TRBV9 and TRBJ1-1, with D possibly matching TRBD1 (5 bases). Trimming stripped 4 bases from V and 0 bases from J, with 10 bases between. CDR1 and CDR2 (germline): SGDLS, YYNGEE. There are 14 residues in the CDR3. Here the CDR3 reads CASSPGPMNTEAFF. CDR3 DNA sequence: TGTGCCAGCAGCCCGGGACCTATGAACACTGAAGCTTTCTTT.

This chain joins TRBV12-3 or TRBV12-4 and TRBJ2-3; TRBD1 matches at 10 bases. V gave up 6 bases and J gave up 4 bases; unmatched junction bases: 1. The CDR3 contains 13 residues. Written as DNA, the CDR3 is TGTGCCAGCAGAGGGACAGGGGCAGATACGCAGTATTTT. Translated: CASRGTGADTQYF.